This T cell receptor (beta chain) came from a study of T cell responses to AZD1222 COVID-19 vaccine. With 6 bases removed from V and 7 bases from J, the gap between germline ends came to 20 bases. Germline CDR1 and CDR2: SGHRS and YFSETQ. The CDR3 runs to 15 residues. Note on this clone: What it binds is not known.

The study, taken as a whole, reports: Nearly half of the spike-specific TCRs reportedly recognize variant regions that carry no mutations.

Libraries were prepared by immunoSEQ multiplex PCR; TCRdb keeps only in-frame clonotypes and omits some of them. The data hold tens of thousands of clones, with around nine tenths observed a single time. This clonotype was obtained from an adult in good health. V gene TRBV5-1 combines with J gene TRBJ2-1, with TRBD2 as a possible D gene (5 bases). The starting material was peripheral blood, obtained on day 0 of AZD1222 vaccination. The CDR3 sequence is CASTPGRLSMNEQFF. CDR3 in DNA: TGCGCCAGCACGCCTGGGAGACTCTCCATGAATGAGCAGTTCTTC.